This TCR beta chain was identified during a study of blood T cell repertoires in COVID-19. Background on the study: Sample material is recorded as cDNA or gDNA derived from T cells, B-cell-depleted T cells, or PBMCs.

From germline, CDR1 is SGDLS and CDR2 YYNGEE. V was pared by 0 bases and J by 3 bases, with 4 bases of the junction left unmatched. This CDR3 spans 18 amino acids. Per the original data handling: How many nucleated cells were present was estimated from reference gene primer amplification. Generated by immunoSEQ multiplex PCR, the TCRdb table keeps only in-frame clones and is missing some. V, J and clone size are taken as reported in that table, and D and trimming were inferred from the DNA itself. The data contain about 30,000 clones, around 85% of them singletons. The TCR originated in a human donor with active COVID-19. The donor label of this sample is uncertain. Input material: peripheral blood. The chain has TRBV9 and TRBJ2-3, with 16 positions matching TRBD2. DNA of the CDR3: TGTGCCAGCAGCGTAGAGGGACTAGCGGGAGGGGGGACAGATACGCAGTATTTT. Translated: CASSVEGLAGGGTDTQYF.